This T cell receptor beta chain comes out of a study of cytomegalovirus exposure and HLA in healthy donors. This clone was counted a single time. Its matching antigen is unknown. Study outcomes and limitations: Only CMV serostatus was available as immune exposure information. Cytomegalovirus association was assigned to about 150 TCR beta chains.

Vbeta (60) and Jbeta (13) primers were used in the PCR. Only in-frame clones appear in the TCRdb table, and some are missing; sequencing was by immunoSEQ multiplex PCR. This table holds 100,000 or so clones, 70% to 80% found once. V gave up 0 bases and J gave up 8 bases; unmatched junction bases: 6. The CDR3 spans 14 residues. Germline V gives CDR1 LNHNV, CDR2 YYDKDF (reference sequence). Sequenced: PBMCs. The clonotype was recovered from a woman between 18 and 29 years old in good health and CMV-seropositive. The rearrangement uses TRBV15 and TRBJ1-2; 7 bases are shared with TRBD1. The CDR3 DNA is TGTGCCACCAGCAGAGATCTAGGGGGCAGCGGCTACACCTTC. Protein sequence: CATSRDLGGSGYTF.